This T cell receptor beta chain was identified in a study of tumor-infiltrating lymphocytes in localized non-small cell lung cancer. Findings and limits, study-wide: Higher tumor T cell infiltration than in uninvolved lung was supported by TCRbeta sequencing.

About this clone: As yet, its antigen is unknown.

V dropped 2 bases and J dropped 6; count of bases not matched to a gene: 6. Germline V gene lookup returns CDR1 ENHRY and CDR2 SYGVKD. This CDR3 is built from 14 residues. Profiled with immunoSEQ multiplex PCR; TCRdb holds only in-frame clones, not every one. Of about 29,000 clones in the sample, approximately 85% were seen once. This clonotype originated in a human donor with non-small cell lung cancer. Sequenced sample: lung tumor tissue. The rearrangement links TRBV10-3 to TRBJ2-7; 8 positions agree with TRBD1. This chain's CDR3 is CAISEVGQGGEQYF. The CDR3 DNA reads TGTGCCATCAGTGAGGTCGGACAGGGTGGCGAGCAGTACTTC.